This T cell receptor (beta chain) is from a study of blood T cell repertoires in COVID-19. Study in general: Samples came from the United States, Italy and Spain, spanning acute and convalescent COVID-19.

Participants' reported clinical history set cohort assignment. In Cohort 3, a recovered donor had either two negative PCRs, clearance, or symptom resolution. Assay: immunoSEQ multiplex PCR; the TCRdb copy retains only in-frame clones and omits some. The sample carries approximately 17,000 clones, about 87% recorded once. In this sample, this clone turned up once. The sequenced material came from PBMCs or T cells enriched from blood (not recorded which). This clonotype was sampled from a young woman who had recovered from COVID-19.

The DNA of the CDR3 is TGTGCCAGCAGCCAAGGGGGAATGGACGAGCAGTACTTC. Translation: CASSQGGMDEQYF. V is TRBV7-3 and J is TRBJ2-7, with a tentative D call TRBD1 (6 bases). Germline assignment: CDR1 SGHTA and CDR2 FQGTGA. This CDR3 is 13 amino acids long. Trimming pared 5 bases from V and 5 bases from J, leaving 13 bases between. The full variable domain, in which reference TRBV7-3 and TRBJ2-7 provide the parts outside the CDR3, is GAGVSQTPSNKVTEKGKYVELRCDPISGHTALYWYRQSLGQGPEFLIYFQGTGAADDSGLPNDRFFAVRPEGSVSTLKIQRTERGDSAVYLCASSQGGMDEQYFGPGTRLTVT.